Listed here are 14 T cell receptor beta chains from one sample, sequenced in a study of blood T cells in healthy people across ages. PCR was performed a second time for 7 to 11 cycles using a sample-barcoded 5' primer and a J-beta primer mix. Each CDR3 protein gets one entry after TCRdb re-called the 5' RACE reads with MiXCR. Among more than 1,400,000 distinct CDR3 sequences listed, roughly 45% were seen once. Sequenced input: blood. All receptors come from a woman younger than 30 in good health.

This chain joins TRBV4-1 and TRBJ1-6; 8 bases line up with TRBD1. The ends lost 0 bases at V and 2 bases at J; junction bases unmatched: 6. Germline V gene lookup returns CDR1 MGHRA and CDR2 YSYEKL. The CDR3 has 18 amino acids. CDR3 in amino acids: CASSQDQTDRAYNSPLHF. The CDR3 DNA reads as TGCGCCAGCAGCCAAGATCAGACGGACAGGGCCTATAATTCACCCCTCCACTTT.

The chain links TRBV5-1 to TRBJ2-2; D gene ambiguous. Germline loops: CDR1 SGHRS, CDR2 YFSETQ. The CDR3 is made up of 14 amino acids. Trimming cost V 4 bases and J 3 bases, with 10 bases left between them. CDR3 in amino acids: CASSRDTDTGELFF. DNA for the CDR3: TGCGCCAGCAGCCGCGACACTGACACCGGGGAGCTGTTTTTT.

In its sample, this clonotype was seen a few times. This chain uses TRBV12-3 or TRBV12-4 with TRBJ1-6; 7 bases line up with TRBD1. The CDR3 extends over 13 amino acids. The V segment lost 5 bases and the J segment 18 bases; nucleotides outside the gene matches: 13. CDR3 amino acids: CASSLGTEREPHF. CDR3 sequence (DNA): TGTGCCAGCAGTCTTGGGACAGAGAGAGAACCCCACTTT.

The rearrangement uses TRBV28 and TRBJ2-1; 9 nucleotides align to TRBD1. The CDR3 consists of 15 residues. Germline lookup yields CDR1 MDHEN and CDR2 SYDVKM. With 5 bases clipped from V and 6 bases from J, the junction kept 8 bases outside the gene matches. The CDR3 here is CASSPWDRDANEQFF. The CDR3 DNA follows: TGTGCCAGCAGTCCGTGGGACAGGGATGCCAATGAGCAGTTCTTC.

A few counts support this clonotype. A single base separates this from a much larger clone, so it may be a read error. The chain has TRBV2 and TRBJ2-7; D is unclear. The CDR3 has 11 residues. From germline, CDR1 is SNHLY and CDR2 FYNNEI. V dropped 2 bases and J dropped 5 bases, with 4 bases sitting between them. The CDR3 is CASSESHEQYF. DNA of the CDR3: TGTGCCAGCAGTGAATCCCACGAGCAGTACTTC.

The CDR3: CASSLLGGGGNYGYTF. CDR3 nucleotides: TGTGCCAGCAGTTTACTCGGCGGGGGGGGTAACTATGGCTACACCTTC. The rearrangement joins TRBV27 to TRBJ1-2; D is perhaps TRBD1 (5 bases). The CDR3 contains 16 residues. V lost 2 bases to trimming and J lost 1 base, with 14 bases between them. The germline V gene encodes CDR1 MNHEY and CDR2 SMNVEV (reference sequence).

The chain carries TRBV20-1 and TRBJ2-1; D gene unclear. CDR1 DFQATT and CDR2 SNEGSKA come from the germline V gene (reference sequence). The CDR3 contains 13 residues. Trimming cost V 3 bases and J 5 bases, with 11 bases left between them. The CDR3 coding sequence is TGCAGTGCTAGGGGCGACTGGGACAATGAGCAGTTCTTC. Translation gives CSARGDWDNEQFF.

This clonotype appeared a few times. The chain is built from TRBV5-1 and TRBJ2-7, with 11 nucleotides matching TRBD2. CDR1 is SGHRS, CDR2 YFSETQ, per germline. Trimming at V came to 1 base and at J to 3 bases, leaving 9 bases not matched to a gene. This CDR3 contains 17 residues. CDR3 region: CASSLSSSGGIDYEQYF. CDR3 DNA sequence: TGCGCCAGCAGCTTGTCGTCTAGCGGGGGGATCGACTACGAGCAGTACTTC.

This clonotype was found once. The chain links TRBV3-1 to TRBJ2-3; possibly TRBD1 or TRBD2 for D (5 bases each). This CDR3 has 16 residues. Germline CDR1 is LGHDT and CDR2 is YNNKEL (reference sequence). The V gene lost 5 bases and the J gene lost 1 base, with 16 bases spanning the gap. CDR3 coding DNA: TGTGCCAGCAGCAAAGGGGAGACCCCAGGCACAGATACGCAGTATTTT. Its protein is CASSKGETPGTDTQYF.

The chain employs TRBV25-1 and TRBJ1-2; 7 bases match TRBD1. CDR1 and CDR2 (germline): MGHDK, SYGVNS. The CDR3 extends over 13 amino acids. V was pared by 8 bases and J by 10 bases, with 13 bases of the junction left unmatched. CDR3 sequence reads: CASHDPQGRDYTF. The CDR3 DNA reads as TGTGCCAGCCACGATCCACAGGGGCGAGACTACACCTTC.

V gene TRBV12-3 or TRBV12-4 combines with J gene TRBJ2-3; 12 bases map to TRBD2. The V gene end was trimmed by 4 bases and the J gene end by 6 bases; junction bases not matched to a gene: 5. The CDR3 spans 15 residues. The CDR3 coding sequence is TGTGCCAGCAGTTACCTAGCGGGGGGGCAGGATACGCAGTATTTT. This encodes CASSYLAGGQDTQYF.

This clonotype was counted a few times. J is TRBJ2-1 and V is TRBV2; D is possibly TRBD1 or TRBD2 (5 bases each). V was pared by 8 bases and J by 3 bases, with 14 bases between. CDR3 length equals 14 residues. Germline V gene data show CDR1 as SNHLY and CDR2 as FYNNEI. The CDR3 region has the DNA TGTGCCAGCCAGCAGGGTGAGGGCTACAATGAGCAGTTCTTC. Amino acids: CASQQGEGYNEQFF.

The chain uses TRBV29-1 and TRBJ2-1; D uncertain. Trimming removed 2 bases at V and 9 bases at J, with 17 bases between. This CDR3 has 14 amino acids. The germline V gene has CDR1 SQVTM and CDR2 ANQGSEA. The CDR3 nucleotides are TGCAGCGTTGAACTAGGCACCAACTTGCTTGAGCAGTTCTTC. It encodes CSVELGTNLLEQFF.

This CDR3 is CASSQGLAGEGETQYF. CDR3 coding DNA: TGTGCCAGCAGCCAAGGGCTAGCGGGAGAGGGGGAGACCCAGTACTTC. V gene TRBV4-2 combines with J gene TRBJ2-5, with 10 bases fitting TRBD2. Germline CDR1 LGHNA, CDR2 YNFKEQ. The CDR3 runs to 16 residues. The trim removed 1 base at V and 5 bases at J, leaving 7 bases unmatched.